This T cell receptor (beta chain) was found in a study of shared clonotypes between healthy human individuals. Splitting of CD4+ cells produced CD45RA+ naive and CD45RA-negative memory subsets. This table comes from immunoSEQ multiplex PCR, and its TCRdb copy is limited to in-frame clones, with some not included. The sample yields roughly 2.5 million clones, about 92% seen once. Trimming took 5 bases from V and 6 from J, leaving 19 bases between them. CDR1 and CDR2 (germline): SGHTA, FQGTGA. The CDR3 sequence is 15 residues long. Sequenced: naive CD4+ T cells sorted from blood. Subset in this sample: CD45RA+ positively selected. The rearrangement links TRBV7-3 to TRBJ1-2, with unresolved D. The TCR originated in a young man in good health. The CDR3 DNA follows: TGTGCCAGCAGCCTCGGACCGTACAAGACCCATGGCTACACCTTC. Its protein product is CASSLGPYKTHGYTF. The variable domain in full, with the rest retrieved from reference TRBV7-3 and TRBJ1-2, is GAGVSQTPSNKVTEKGKYVELRCDPISGHTALYWYRQSLGQGPEFLIYFQGTGAADDSGLPNDRFFAVRPEGSVSTLKIQRTERGDSAVYLCASSLGPYKTHGYTFGSGTRLTVV.